The 12 T cell receptor beta chains listed next were all sequenced from one sample in a study of breast tumors, draining lymph nodes, adjacent tissues. TCRdb recomputed calls from the multiplex PCR reads with MiXCR, one row per CDR3 protein. The sample carries over 100,000 distinct CDR3 sequences, around 22% recorded once. The lymph nodes were axillary draining lymph nodes from breast cancer patients. The source material was axillary lymph node tissue. Receptors were obtained from a female donor with breast cancer. Some clones in this sample may be carry-over from other donors' samples.

In its sample, this clonotype was seen many times. The rearrangement links TRBV7-2 to TRBJ2-2; D tentatively fits TRBD1 or TRBD2 (5 bases each). The CDR3 is made up of 13 amino acids. V shed 0 bases and J shed 14 bases, with 13 bases lying between them. Germline assignment: CDR1 SGHTA and CDR2 FQGNSA. CDR3 sequence reads: CASSLALGAGLFF. CDR3 DNA: TGTGCCAGCAGCTTAGCGCTTGGGGCGGGTCTGTTTTTT.

In its sample, this clonotype was seen many times. V gene TRBV11-3 combines with J gene TRBJ2-3; TRBD2 matches 9 bases. The CDR3 has 13 amino acids. Germline CDR1 and CDR2: SGHNT and YENEEA. With 5 bases clipped from V and 11 bases from J, the junction kept 8 bases outside the gene matches. The CDR3 region has the DNA TGTGCCAGCAGCCCGGCGGGACTAGCAATGCAGTATTTT. It is translated as CASSPAGLAMQYF.

In its sample, this clonotype was seen many times. The J gene is TRBJ2-2, the V gene TRBV5-1; 14 bases align to TRBD2. This CDR3 has 16 amino acids. The germline V gene has CDR1 SGHRS and CDR2 YFSETQ. The trim removed 4 bases at V and 7 bases at J, leaving 6 bases unmatched. The CDR3 sequence is CASSRGLAGANGELFF. DNA of the CDR3: TGCGCCAGCAGCCGGGGACTAGCGGGAGCAAACGGGGAGCTGTTTTTT.

This clonotype was observed many times. The V and J genes are TRBV6-1 and TRBJ2-1; D is perhaps TRBD2 (5 bases). Germline V gives CDR1 MNHNS, CDR2 SASEGT. The length of the CDR3 is 12 residues. V gave up 8 bases and J gave up 4 bases, with 9 bases separating them. The CDR3 DNA sequence: TGTGCCAGCCAACGGGAATACAATGAGCAGTTCTTC. It codes for CASQREYNEQFF.

This clonotype was found many times. The chain links TRBV2 to TRBJ1-6; D not certain. Looked up from germline, CDR1 is SNHLY and CDR2 is FYNNEI. This CDR3 has 12 residues. V lost 10 bases and J 1 base, leaving 5 bases between the germline ends. In DNA, the CDR3 is TGTGCCACGGAGTCCTATAATTCACCCCTCCACTTT. As protein: CATESYNSPLHF.

A word on this clonotype: A much larger clone sits a single nucleotide away, making a read error possible. This chain joins TRBV6-5 and TRBJ2-1; perhaps D is TRBD1 or TRBD2 (5 bases each). The germline V gene encodes CDR1 MNHEY and CDR2 SVGAGI. The CDR3 is 13 residues long. The V and J ends lost 11 bases and 3 bases respectively, with 14 bases between them. The CDR3 coding sequence is TGTGCCTGCCGGAGAGGGGACTACAATGAGCAGTTCTTC. It is translated as CACRRGDYNEQFF.

The rearrangement uses TRBV28 and TRBJ1-3; D unresolved. The CDR3 consists of 10 residues. The germline CDR1 and CDR2 sequences are MDHEN and SYDVKM. The V end lost 9 bases, the J end lost 5 bases, and 5 bases lay between the germline ends. For the CDR3, the DNA is TGTGCCAGTCGAAGAAACACCATATATTTT. Translated, it gives CASRRNTIYF. Variable domain in full (rest from reference TRBV28 and TRBJ1-3): DVKVTQSSRYLVKRTGEKVFLECVQDMDHENMFWYRQDPGLGLRLIYFSYDVKMKEKGDIPEGYSVSREKKERFSLILESASTNQTSMYLCASRRNTIYFGEGSWLTVV.

There are many counts of this clonotype. V gene TRBV4-1 combines with J gene TRBJ2-3; 13 nucleotides line up with TRBD2. Trimming took 4 bases from V and 4 from J; bases not matched to a gene: 11. The CDR3 runs to 18 residues. Germline CDR1 reads MGHRA; CDR2 reads YSYEKL. CDR3 DNA: TGCGCCAGCAGCCTCCGGACTAGCGGGAGTGATGGTGCAGATACGCAGTATTTT. Its protein is CASSLRTSGSDGADTQYF.

With regard to this clonotype: A clone one base away is much larger, so this may be a read error. This chain joins TRBV7-9 and TRBJ1-2; TRBD1 matches 7 bases. Germline V gives CDR1 SEHNR, CDR2 FQNEAQ (reference sequence). The CDR3 runs 12 residues. The CDR3 DNA reads TGTGCCAGCAGCGCCGACAGGGCTGGCTACATCTTC. Protein sequence: CASSADRAGYIF.

The gene calls are TRBV28 and TRBJ2-1; TRBD1 or TRBD2 may be the D gene (5 bases each). Germline V gene data show CDR1 as MDHEN and CDR2 as SYDVKM. The CDR3 spans 15 residues. Trimming cost V 4 bases and J 1 base, with 11 bases left between them. The CDR3 here is CASSSTGTSYNEQFF. The CDR3 DNA sequence: TGTGCCAGCAGTTCAACCGGGACGTCCTACAATGAGCAGTTCTTC.

The V and J genes are TRBV20-1 and TRBJ2-3; D uncertain. The V end was cut by 0 bases, the J end by 2 bases, with 12 bases between. Per the germline V gene, CDR1 is DFQATT and CDR2 is SNEGSKA (reference sequence). The CDR3 has 15 amino acids. The CDR3 loop reads CSARDQRRNTDTQYF. The CDR3 region has the DNA TGCAGTGCTAGAGATCAAAGGCGAAACACAGATACGCAGTATTTT.

This clonotype was seen ten or more times. The rearrangement uses TRBV7-2 and TRBJ2-1; 8 bases fit TRBD1. With V trimmed by 5 bases and J by 5 bases, 8 bases remained unmatched. The CDR3 consists of 15 residues. CDR1 and CDR2 from the germline V gene are SGHTA and FQGNSA. The CDR3 loop reads CASSPRTGKNNEQFF. The CDR3 DNA reads as TGTGCCAGCAGCCCCCGGACAGGGAAGAACAATGAGCAGTTCTTC.